A selection of T cell receptor beta chains follows, all from one sample in a study of identical twins. TCRdb re-called the 5' RACE reads with MiXCR, one entry per CDR3 protein. The data hold 500,000 to 650,000 distinct CDR3 sequences, with 7% to 7.5% observed a single time. This same sample was also taken into another study, of yellow fever vaccine responses in identical twins.

Sequencing was done on a sample of PBMCs. The receptor set was obtained from a woman under 30 in good health. Both conserved end residues are part of each CDR3. The D gene is left open where the match is weak. Some rows have no size entry. The others give once, few or many, or a class for an expanded clone.

D	V	J	size	DNA	CDR3
NA	TRBV11-2	TRBJ2-1	few	TGTGCCAGCAGCCCTGTAGGGCGATTCGGTAATGAGCAGTTCTTC	CASSPVGRFGNEQFF
TRBD2	TRBV14	TRBJ2-3	NA	TGTGCCAGCAGCCAATTGGGAGCGGGAGTAAATACGCAGTATTTT	CASSQLGAGVNTQYF
NA	TRBV7-9	TRBJ2-7	NA	TGTGCCAGCAGCTTATTCTTCCCTAGCTGCTACGAGCAGTACTTC	CASSLFFPSCYEQYF
TRBD1	TRBV7-9	TRBJ1-2	NA	TGTGCCAGCAGACGCAGCGACAGGGGGGGCTATGGCTACACCTTC	CASRRSDRGGYGYTF
NA	TRBV20-1	TRBJ1-5	NA	NA	CSARDQELLRARQPQHF
TRBD2	TRBV20-1	TRBJ2-1	NA	TGCTGTGCTAGAGATCTGGCGGGAGTTGGGTTCAATGAGCAGTTCTTC	CCARDLAGVGFNEQFF
NA	TRBV28	TRBJ2-1	NA	TGTGCCAGCAGTTTCAAGCGGAGCAATGAGCAGTTCTTC	CASSFKRSNEQFF
NA	TRBV20-1	TRBJ2-4	NA	TGCAGTGCTGGCGACCGGGACATCAAAAACATTCAGTACTTC	CSAGDRDIKNIQYF
TRBD2	TRBV5-6	TRBJ2-7	few	TGTGCCAGCAGCTGGAGTGGGACTAGCGGGCTCTTCGAGCAGTACTTC	CASSWSGTSGLFEQYF
NA	TRBV12-3/TRBV12-4	TRBJ2-7	many	TGTGCCAGCACCTTCGACAAATCCTACGAGCAGTACTTC	CASTFDKSYEQYF
NA	TRBV4-2	TRBJ2-1	many	TGTGCCAGCAGCCAAGGGCTGAGCTCCTACAATGAGCAGTTCTTC	CASSQGLSSYNEQFF
NA	TRBV7-9	TRBJ2-2	few	TGTGCCAGCAGCTTAGACCAGGGGAACGGGGAGCTGTTTTTT	CASSLDQGNGELFF
TRBD1	TRBV6-6	TRBJ2-2	few	TGTGCCAGCCAGGACAGGGACACCGGGGAGCTGTTTTTT	CASQDRDTGELFF
TRBD1	TRBV10-1	TRBJ2-5	NA	TGCGCCAGCAGTGAATCTGGCAGGGGGAAGTTGGAGACCCAGTACTTC	CASSESGRGKLETQYF
NA	TRBV4-1	TRBJ2-2	NA	TGCGCCAGCAGCCAAGATCGGCAACCCGGGGAGCTGTTTTTT	CASSQDRQPGELFF
NA	TRBV5-1	TRBJ2-7	NA	TGCGCCAGCAGCTTAGGGACTTCCGGGTCAGGCGAGCAGTACTTC	CASSLGTSGSGEQYF